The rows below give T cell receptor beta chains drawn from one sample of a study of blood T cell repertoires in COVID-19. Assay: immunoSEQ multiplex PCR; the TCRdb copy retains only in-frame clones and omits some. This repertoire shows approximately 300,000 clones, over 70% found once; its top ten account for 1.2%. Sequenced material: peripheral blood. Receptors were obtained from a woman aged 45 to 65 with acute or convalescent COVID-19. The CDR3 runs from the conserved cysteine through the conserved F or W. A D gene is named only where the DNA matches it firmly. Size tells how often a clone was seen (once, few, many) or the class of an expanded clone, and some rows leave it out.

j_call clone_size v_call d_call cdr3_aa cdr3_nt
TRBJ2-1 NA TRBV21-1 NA CAIRLGGRTHNEQFF TGTGCCATCCGACTGGGGGGGAGAACCCACAATGAGCAGTTCTTC
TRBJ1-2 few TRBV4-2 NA CASSQELQLYGYTF TGTGCCAGCAGCCAAGAATTGCAACTCTATGGCTACACCTTC
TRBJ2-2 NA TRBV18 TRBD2 CASSPPKREGNGELFF TGTGCCAGCTCACCACCGAAGCGGGAGGGGAACGGGGAGCTGTTTTTT
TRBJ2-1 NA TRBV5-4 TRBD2 CASTLAGVSYNEQFF TGTGCCAGTACTTTAGCGGGAGTGTCCTACAATGAGCAGTTCTTC
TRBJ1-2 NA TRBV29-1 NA CSVDSNYGYTF TGCAGCGTTGACAGTAACTATGGCTACACCTTC
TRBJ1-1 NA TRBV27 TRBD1 CASSPTGGRGPEAFF TGTGCCAGCAGTCCCACAGGGGGCCGGGGTCCTGAAGCTTTCTTT
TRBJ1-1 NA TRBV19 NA CASSARTFSATEAFF TGTGCCAGTAGTGCCCGGACATTCTCGGCCACTGAAGCTTTCTTT
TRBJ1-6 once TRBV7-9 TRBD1 CASSLGGQGEWNSPLHF TGTGCCAGCAGCTTAGGGGGGCAGGGGGAATGGAATTCACCCCTCCACTTT
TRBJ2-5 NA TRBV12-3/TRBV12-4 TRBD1 CASSRDRPETQYF TGTGCCAGCAGCCGGGACAGACCAGAGACCCAGTACTTC
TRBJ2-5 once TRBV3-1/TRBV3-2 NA CASSQGRGMGQTQYF TGTGCCAGCAGCCAAGGGAGGGGCATGGGGCAGACCCAGTACTTC
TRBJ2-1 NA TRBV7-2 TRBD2 CASSPTSGGYNEQFF TGTGCCAGCAGCCCTACTAGCGGGGGGTACAATGAGCAGTTCTTC
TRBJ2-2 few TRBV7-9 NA CASSLQFNTGELFF TGTGCCAGCAGCTTACAATTTAACACCGGGGAGCTGTTTTTT
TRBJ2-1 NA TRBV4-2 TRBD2 CASSQDLASGITDEQFF TGTGCCAGCAGCCAAGATCTAGCTAGCGGGATTACAGATGAGCAGTTCTTC
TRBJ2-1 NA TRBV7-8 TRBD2 CASSLGVAGAYNEQFF TGTGCCAGCAGCTTAGGGGTAGCGGGCGCCTACAATGAGCAGTTCTTC
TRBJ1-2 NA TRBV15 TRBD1 CATSRGGTDLWGYTF TGTGCCACCAGCAGAGGGGGGACAGACCTATGGGGCTACACCTTC
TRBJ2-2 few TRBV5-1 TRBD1 CASSPRTGGSTGELFF TGCGCCAGCAGCCCCCGGACAGGGGGTAGCACCGGGGAGCTGTTTTTT
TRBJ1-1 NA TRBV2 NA CASRVTSEAFF TGTGCCAGCAGAGTGACTTCTGAAGCTTTCTTT
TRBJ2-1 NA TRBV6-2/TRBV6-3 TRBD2 CASSHPAGVPYNEQFF TGTGCCAGCAGCCATCCTGCGGGAGTTCCCTACAATGAGCAGTTCTTC
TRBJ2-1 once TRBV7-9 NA CASSGRGYEQFF TGTGCCAGCAGCGGCCGGGGGTATGAGCAGTTCTTC
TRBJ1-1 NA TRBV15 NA CATSRAGSMNTEAFF TGTGCCACCAGCAGAGCAGGGTCCATGAACACTGAAGCTTTCTTT
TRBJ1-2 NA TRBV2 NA CASSLQGPGYTF TGTGCCAGCAGCCTACAGGGCCCTGGCTACACCTTC
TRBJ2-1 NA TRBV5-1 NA CASSLMSSLAYNEQFF TGCGCCAGCAGCTTGATGAGTAGCCTAGCGTACAATGAGCAGTTCTTC
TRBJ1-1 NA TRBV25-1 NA CASSETANTEAFF TGTGCCAGCAGTGAGACAGCGAACACTGAAGCTTTCTTT
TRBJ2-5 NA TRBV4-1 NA CASSLAGPQETQYF TGCGCCAGCAGCCTCGCGGGGCCCCAAGAGACCCAGTACTTC
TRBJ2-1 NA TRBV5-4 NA CASSLIDNEQFF TGTGCCAGCAGCTTGATAGACAATGAGCAGTTCTTC
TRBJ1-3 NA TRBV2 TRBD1 CATRQGAFYRVSGNTIYF TGTGCCACCCGACAGGGGGCTTTTTATAGGGTCTCTGGAAACACCATATATTTT
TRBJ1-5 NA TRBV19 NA CASTTSSNQPQHF TGTGCCAGTACGACTAGTAGCAATCAGCCCCAGCATTTT
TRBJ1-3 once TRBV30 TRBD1 CATRTGAGNTIYF TGTGCCACTAGGACAGGGGCCGGAAACACCATATATTTT
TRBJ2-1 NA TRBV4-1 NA CASSQDLRGLAGTGGEQFF TGCGCCAGCAGCCAAGATCTCAGGGGGCTAGCGGGGACTGGGGGTGAGCAGTTCTTC
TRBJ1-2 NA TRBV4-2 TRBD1 CASSQDRQGANYGYTF TGTGCCAGCAGCCAAGACCGACAGGGAGCTAACTATGGCTACACCTTC
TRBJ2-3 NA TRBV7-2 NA CASSFGQPSTDTQYF TGTGCCAGCAGCTTCGGACAGCCTAGCACAGATACGCAGTATTTT
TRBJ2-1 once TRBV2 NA CASSVFGYGSYNEQFF TGTGCCAGCAGTGTTTTCGGGTACGGCTCCTACAATGAGCAGTTCTTC